These T cell receptor beta chains were read from a single sample in a study of blood T cell repertoires in COVID-19. Clones were sequenced by immunoSEQ multiplex PCR, and TCRdb holds only the in-frame ones, with some missing. The sample consists of approximately 200,000 clones, roughly 84% of them appearing once. Material for sequencing was PBMCs or T cells enriched from blood (not recorded which). These receptors came from a middle-aged man who had recovered from COVID-19. Each CDR3 is given with its conserved first and last residue. The order of the fields is clone size, V gene, J gene, D gene, CDR3 DNA, CDR3 protein. D genes are given only for firm matches. Clone size appears in some rows only: once, few, many, or a class for an expanded clone.

>-|TRBV3-1/TRBV3-2|TRBJ2-1|-
TGTGCCAGCAGCCAAGAGAATCGAGGCAATGAGCAGTTCTTC
CASSQENRGNEQFF
>-|TRBV5-5|TRBJ1-2|TRBD1
TGTGCCAGCAGCTTGGCGCCGGGACAGGGGGCATTGTACTATGGCTACACCTTC
CASSLAPGQGALYYGYTF
>-|TRBV3-1/TRBV3-2|TRBJ2-5|-
TGTGCCAGCAGCCAGGGCCGGATGGGGGGTGAGACCCAGTACTTC
CASSQGRMGGETQYF
>-|TRBV10-3|TRBJ1-1|TRBD1
TGTGCCATCAGTAAACAAGCCTCGGGACAGGCGAACACTGAAGCTTTCTTT
CAISKQASGQANTEAFF
>-|TRBV6-2/TRBV6-3|TRBJ2-3|-
TGTGCCAGCAGTTACTCCTTCTTTGCGGTTAGCACAGATACGCAGTATTTT
CASSYSFFAVSTDTQYF
>-|TRBV5-1|TRBJ2-7|-
TGCGCCAGCAGTCGACAGAGCTTCTACGAGCAGTACTTC
CASSRQSFYEQYF
>-|TRBV9|TRBJ1-2|TRBD1
TGTGCCAGCAGCGCGGACAGGCATACTTCTTATGGCTACACCTTC
CASSADRHTSYGYTF
>-|TRBV14|TRBJ2-5|-
TGTGCCAGCAGCCCGCCAGGGTATGCACAAGAGACCCAGTACTTC
CASSPPGYAQETQYF
>-|TRBV2|TRBJ2-3|TRBD2
TGTGCCGGTCTAGCGGGGGGGCTAAGCACAGATACGCAGTATTTT
CAGLAGGLSTDTQYF
>-|TRBV28|TRBJ1-2|TRBD1
TGTGCCAGCAGTCCCGACGGGACAGGGTATGGCTACACCTTC
CASSPDGTGYGYTF
>-|TRBV11-1|TRBJ2-7|-
TGTGCCAGCACACTGGGGGGAAACGAGCAGTACTTC
CASTLGGNEQYF
>-|TRBV7-9|TRBJ1-3|-
TGTGCCAGCAGCTTAGAATCAGGGGCTGGAAACACCATATATTTT
CASSLESGAGNTIYF
>-|TRBV2|TRBJ1-2|-
TGTGCCAGCGGACTACTGCAGGGAACCTTCTATGGCTACACCTTC
CASGLLQGTFYGYTF
>-|TRBV10-3|TRBJ2-7|TRBD1
TGTGCCATCAGGGGGGACAGGGATAGGTACGAGCAGTACTTC
CAIRGDRDRYEQYF
>-|TRBV7-9|TRBJ2-3|TRBD2
TGTGCCAGCAGCCTCACCGCTAGCGGGGGATCGGCAGATACGCAGTATTTT
CASSLTASGGSADTQYF
>once|TRBV7-2|TRBJ2-7|-
TGTGCCAGCAGCTTAATTCCAGGGGCCTACGAGCAGTACTTC
CASSLIPGAYEQYF
>-|TRBV7-9|TRBJ2-1|-
TGTGCCAGCATCCCTTCGAGGGGGGGCTTGAGTGAGCAGTTCTTC
CASIPSRGGLSEQFF
>-|TRBV5-1|TRBJ2-5|-
TGCGCCAGCAGTTCCGCTAGGGGACTCTTCCAAGAGACCCAGTACTTC
CASSSARGLFQETQYF
>-|TRBV2|TRBJ1-2|TRBD1
TGTGCCGGCCGACAGGGCACTAACTATGGCTACACCTTC
CAGRQGTNYGYTF
>-|TRBV2|TRBJ1-6|-
TGTGCCAGCAGTGGACGGAGCCCCGGTTCACCCCTCCACTTT
CASSGRSPGSPLHF
>-|TRBV7-6|TRBJ2-7|TRBD2
TGTGCCAGCAGCTTTTCGGCGGGGGGCGTCTACGAGCAGTACTTC
CASSFSAGGVYEQYF
>-|TRBV5-7|TRBJ1-2|TRBD1
TGTGCCAGCAGCTTGGATGACAGGGCCTTAAATGAGGGCTACACCTTC
CASSLDDRALNEGYTF
>once|TRBV2|TRBJ2-4|-
TGTGCCAGCGAAGAGGAAAGAAACATTCAGTACTTC
CASEEERNIQYF
>-|TRBV2|TRBJ2-7|-
TGTGCCAGCACTCCCGATTTACCCCGCTATAGCGACGAGCAGTACTTC
CASTPDLPRYSDEQYF
>-|TRBV6-6|TRBJ1-2|-
TGTGCCAGCAGTTACGGGGCGGACTATGGCTACACCTTC
CASSYGADYGYTF
>-|TRBV3-1/TRBV3-2|TRBJ1-4|TRBD1
TGTGCCAGCAGCCAGGCGACAGGGGGGGGAGAAAAACTGTTTTTT
CASSQATGGGEKLFF
>-|TRBV14|TRBJ1-2|TRBD1
TGTGCCAGCAGCCAGCAGGGACAGCATGGCTACACCTTC
CASSQQGQHGYTF
>-|TRBV18|TRBJ1-4|-
TGTGCCAGCTCACGTAACAGGGATGAAAAACTGTTTTTT
CASSRNRDEKLFF
>few|TRBV9|TRBJ1-6|-
TGTGCCAGCAGCGTTGGAGGTTTTTCCTATAATTCACCCCTCCACTTT
CASSVGGFSYNSPLHF
>-|TRBV5-4|TRBJ1-6|-
TGTGCCAGCAGCTTGGAACAGGGAAGGGACTCACCCCTCCACTTT
CASSLEQGRDSPLHF
>-|TRBV19|TRBJ1-4|TRBD1
TGTGCCAGTAGTCCCGGGGACAGGGAACTGTTTTTT
CASSPGDRELFF
>-|TRBV18|TRBJ1-2|-
TGTGCCAGCTCACCTTCCAGAAGCGATGGCTACACCTTC
CASSPSRSDGYTF
>-|TRBV11-2|TRBJ1-1|-
TGTGCCAGCAGCTTCTTAGTCGGCACTGAAGCTTTCTTT
CASSFLVGTEAFF
>-|TRBV5-5|TRBJ1-1|-
TGTGCCAGCAGCTTGCAAGGGGTAACTGAAGCTTTCTTT
CASSLQGVTEAFF
>-|TRBV10-3|TRBJ1-2|TRBD1
TGTGCCATCAGTGACCCGGGGGCAGGGGGACAAGCTAACTATGGCTACACCTTC
CAISDPGAGGQANYGYTF
>-|TRBV5-1|TRBJ2-4|-
TGCGCCAGCAGCACCGCGGGGCGAGGGGACATTCAGTACTTC
CASSTAGRGDIQYF
>-|TRBV3-1/TRBV3-2|TRBJ2-1|TRBD2
TGTGCCAGCAGCGCTTTAACGGGGGGGCCGGTTGAGCAGTTCTTC
CASSALTGGPVEQFF
>-|TRBV30|TRBJ2-2|-
TGTGCCTGGGGCCAGGATGGCGGGGAGCTGTTTTTT
CAWGQDGGELFF
>-|TRBV5-1|TRBJ1-5|-
TGCGCCAGCAGCTCCGGTAACAATCAGCCCCAGCATTTT
CASSSGNNQPQHF
>-|TRBV6-5|TRBJ2-1|-
TGTGCCAGCAGTTACGCAGCGAACTCCTACAATGAGCAGTTCTTC
CASSYAANSYNEQFF
>many|TRBV5-1|TRBJ1-6|-
TGCGCCAGCAGCTTGGACAGGGTGGAGAATTCACCCCTCCACTTT
CASSLDRVENSPLHF
>-|TRBV5-4|TRBJ1-2|-
TGTGCCAGCAGCACCGACAGAAACTATGGCTACACCTTC
CASSTDRNYGYTF
>-|TRBV7-2|TRBJ2-3|TRBD1
TGTGCCAGCAAGGGACAGGGATACACAGGTACGCAGTATTTT
CASKGQGYTGTQYF
>-|TRBV10-3|TRBJ1-1|-
TGTGCCATCAGCGAATCACGGGGGACTGAAGCTTTCTTT
CAISESRGTEAFF